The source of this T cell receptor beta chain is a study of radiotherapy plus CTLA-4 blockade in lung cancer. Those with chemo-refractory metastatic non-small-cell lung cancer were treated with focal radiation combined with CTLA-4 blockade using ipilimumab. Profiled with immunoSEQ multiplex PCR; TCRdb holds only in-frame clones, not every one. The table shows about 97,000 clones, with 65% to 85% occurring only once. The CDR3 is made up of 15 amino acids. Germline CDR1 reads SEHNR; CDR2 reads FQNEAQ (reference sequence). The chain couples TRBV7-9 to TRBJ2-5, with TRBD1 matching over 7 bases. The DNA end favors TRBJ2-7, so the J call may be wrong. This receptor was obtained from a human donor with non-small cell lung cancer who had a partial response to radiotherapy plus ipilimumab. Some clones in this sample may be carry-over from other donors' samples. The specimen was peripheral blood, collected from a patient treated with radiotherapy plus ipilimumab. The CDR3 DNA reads TGTGCCAGCAGCTCCCCGGTGAAAGGGGGCCACGAGCAGTACTTC. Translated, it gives CASSSPVKGGHEQYF.